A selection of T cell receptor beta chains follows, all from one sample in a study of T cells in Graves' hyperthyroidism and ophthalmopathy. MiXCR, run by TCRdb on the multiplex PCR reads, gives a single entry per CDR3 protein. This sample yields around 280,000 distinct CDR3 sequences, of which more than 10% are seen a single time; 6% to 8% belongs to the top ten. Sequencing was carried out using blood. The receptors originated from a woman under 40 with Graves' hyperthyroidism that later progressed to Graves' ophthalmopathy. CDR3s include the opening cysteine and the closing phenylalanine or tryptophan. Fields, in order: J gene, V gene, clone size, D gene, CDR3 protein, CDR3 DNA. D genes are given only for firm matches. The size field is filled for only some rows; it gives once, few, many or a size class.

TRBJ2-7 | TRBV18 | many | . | CASSPPDYIYEQYF | TGTGCCAGCTCACCACCCGACTACATCTACGAGCAGTACTTC
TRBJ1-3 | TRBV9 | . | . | CASSVQTSGNTIYF | TGTGCCAGCAGCGTACAGACCTCTGGAAACACCATATATTTT
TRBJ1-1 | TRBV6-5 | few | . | CASSYRTQNTEAFF | TGTGCCAGCAGTTACAGGACACAGAACACTGAAGCTTTCTTT
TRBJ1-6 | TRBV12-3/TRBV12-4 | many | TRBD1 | CASIREGAGSPLHF | TGTGCCAGCATTCGGGAGGGGGCAGGATCACCCCTCCACTTT
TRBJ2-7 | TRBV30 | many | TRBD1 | CAWNHGTGGYEQYF | TGTGCCTGGAATCATGGGACAGGGGGCTACGAGCAGTACTTC
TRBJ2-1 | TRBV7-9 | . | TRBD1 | CASTRGQDRQFF | TGTGCCAGCACACGGGGACAGGACAGACAGTTCTTC
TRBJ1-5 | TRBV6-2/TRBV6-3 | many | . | CASSPLYIYRTYSNQPQHF | TGTGCCAGCAGTCCCCTATATATCTACAGGACGTATAGCAATCAGCCCCAGCATTTT
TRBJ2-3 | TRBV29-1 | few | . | CSVVITDTQYF | TGCAGCGTTGTAATCACAGATACGCAGTATTTT
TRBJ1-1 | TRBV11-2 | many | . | CASSPNQDTEAFF | TGTGCCAGCAGCCCTAACCAGGACACTGAAGCTTTCTTT
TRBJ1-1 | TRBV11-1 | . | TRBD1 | CASTPRGQGAMNTEAFF | TGTGCCAGCACTCCCAGGGGGCAGGGGGCGATGAACACTGAAGCTTTCTTT
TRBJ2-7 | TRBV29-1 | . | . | CSPKRWGARSEQYF | TGCAGCCCCAAACGGTGGGGAGCCCGTTCCGAGCAGTACTTC
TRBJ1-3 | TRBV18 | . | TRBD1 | CASSPRQGASGNTIYF | TGTGCCAGCTCACCACGGCAGGGGGCTTCGGGAAACACCATATATTTT
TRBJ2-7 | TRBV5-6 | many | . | CASSGRGIHYEQYF | TGTGCCAGCAGCGGACGGGGAATTCACTACGAGCAGTACTTC
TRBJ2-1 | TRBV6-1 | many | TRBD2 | CASSSGSSYNEQFF | TGTGCCAGCAGTAGCGGGAGCTCCTACAATGAGCAGTTCTTC